These T cell receptor beta chains were read from a single sample in a study of PD-1 blockade in classical Hodgkin lymphoma. Method: immunoSEQ multiplex PCR; TCRdb's copy keeps in-frame clones and lacks some. The repertoire includes some 23,000 clones, roughly two thirds of them detected once, and 2.5% to 3.5% sits in the top ten. Material: peripheral blood mononuclear cells (PBMCs), obtained at baseline. The origin of the receptors is a human donor with classical Hodgkin lymphoma. The CDR3 runs from the conserved cysteine through the conserved F or W. D genes are given only for firm matches. Clone size, where shown, is once, few, many, or a class for clones that have expanded.

D	V	size	J	CDR3	DNA
-	TRBV7-9	few	TRBJ2-3	CASSYEGTDTQYF	TGTGCCAGCAGCTACGAAGGCACAGATACGCAGTATTTT
-	TRBV4-1	-	TRBJ2-5	CASSQVAVDQETQYF	TGCGCCAGCAGCCAAGTGGCTGTAGACCAAGAGACCCAGTACTTC
TRBD1	TRBV11-2	-	TRBJ1-4	CASSLLQGAPLGDEKLFF	TGTGCCAGCAGCTTACTACAGGGGGCTCCCCTTGGGGATGAAAAACTGTTTTTT
TRBD1	TRBV28	-	TRBJ2-7	CASSLFAQTLQGATDYEQYF	TGTGCCAGCAGTTTATTTGCTCAAACATTACAGGGGGCCACGGACTACGAGCAGTACTTC
-	TRBV19	-	TRBJ1-1	CASTIGWGQERAFF	TGTGCCAGTACCATCGGATGGGGCCAAGAGCGAGCTTTCTTT
-	TRBV7-9	-	TRBJ2-7	CASSFTTYEQYF	TGTGCCAGCAGCTTTACAACCTACGAGCAGTACTTC
TRBD1	TRBV4-1	-	TRBJ2-7	CASSQDGTGTYEQYF	TGCGCCAGCAGCCAAGATGGGACAGGGACCTACGAGCAGTACTTC
-	TRBV6-5	-	TRBJ1-4	CASSYSRGRKKLFF	TGTGCCAGCAGTTACTCGAGAGGAAGGAAAAAACTGTTTTTT
TRBD1	TRBV30	-	TRBJ2-3	CAWGGTGGFSTDTQYF	TGTGCCTGGGGAGGGACAGGGGGCTTTAGCACAGATACGCAGTATTTT
-	TRBV4-3	once	TRBJ1-2	CASSQGTERYGYTF	TGCGCCAGCAGCCAAGGGACAGAGCGCTATGGCTACACCTTC
-	TRBV2	-	TRBJ1-5	CASTGTQNSNQPQHF	TGTGCCAGCACCGGGACACAGAATAGCAATCAGCCCCAGCATTTT
-	TRBV7-9	-	TRBJ2-2	CASSSFDPSNTGELFF	TGTGCCAGCAGCTCTTTTGACCCTAGTAACACCGGGGAGCTGTTTTTT
TRBD1	TRBV6-5	-	TRBJ2-3	CASREGAHTDTQYF	TGTGCCAGCCGTGAGGGGGCCCACACAGATACGCAGTATTTT
-	TRBV9	-	TRBJ2-7	CASSVGEDEQYF	TGTGCCAGCAGCGTTGGAGAGGACGAGCAGTACTTC
-	TRBV6-4	-	TRBJ2-6	CASSDRHSGANVLTF	TGTGCCAGCAGTGACCGACACTCTGGGGCCAACGTCCTGACTTTC